The sequence of this TCR beta chain was determined in a study of OX40 agonist ivuxolimab in advanced cancers. Turning to the study itself: Participants, around 80% male, averaged approximately 56 years of age, ranging from roughly 23 to 80.

Germline loops: CDR1 MNHEY, CDR2 SMNVEV (reference sequence). V dropped 5 bases and J dropped 1; count of bases not matched to a gene: 6. This CDR3 spans 16 amino acids. On this clone: Its antigen is as yet unknown.

Measured with immunoSEQ multiplex PCR; TCRdb has only the in-frame clones, and not every one. The profile shows roughly 71,000 clones, 84% of them singletons. Study outcomes and limitations: At 0.1 to 3.0 mg/kg, CD4+ and CD8+ blood T cells expanded clonally by week 6.

This chain connects TRBV27 to TRBJ1-1, with 11 bases fitting TRBD1. Source: CD4+ or CD8+ T cells sorted from blood, taken in a trial of the OX40 agonist ivuxolimab. The receptor was isolated from an adult with an advanced solid tumor such as melanoma, head and neck, liver or kidney cancer. CDR3 coding DNA: TGTGCCAGCAGTATGAGGGACAGGGGGGCGAACACTGAAGCTTTCTTT. Its protein is CASSMRDRGANTEAFF.